This paragraph reports one TCR beta chain. Antigen: not known. The sample originates from a study of memory CD4+ T cells and cytomegalovirus serostatus. General observations from the study: Each of 55 to 80 CMV-associated TCRbeta sequences occurred in one to five individuals. Suggested: most of the CMV-linked TCR signature lies in CD4+ memory cells.

The protocol was immunoSEQ multiplex PCR, while the TCRdb copy is restricted to in-frame clones and leaves out a portion. The table records 55,000 or so clones, 60% to 85% of them present only once. CDR3 length: 12 residues. Germline V gene lookup returns CDR1 GTSNPN and CDR2 SVGIG (reference sequence). J was trimmed by 8 bases and V by 4 bases; bases with no gene match: 6. Single viable CD3+CD4+CD8-CD45RO+ cells were sorted as the memory CD4+ T cells. Serostatus was set by detecting CMV pp150, pp28, p38, p52 IgG. Total CD4+ T cells were enriched by CD4 positive selection. Sequencing was performed on memory CD4+ T cells from blood. The source of this sequence is an adult in good health and CMV-seropositive. V and J are TRBV30 and TRBJ1-2, with 8 nucleotides matching TRBD1. The CDR3 is CAWNDRGGGYTF. As DNA, the CDR3 is TGTGCCTGGAATGACAGGGGTGGGGGCTACACCTTC.